The 18 T cell receptor beta chains given below trace back to one sample, sequenced in a study of cytomegalovirus exposure and HLA in healthy donors. Here immunoSEQ multiplex PCR was the method, and the copy in TCRdb shows in-frame clones only, minus some. The repertoire has about 160,000 clones, about 86% of them found once; the top ten carry approximately 2%. Sample: PBMCs. Every receptor here comes from a woman aged 18-29 years in good health and CMV-seronegative.

The chain joins TRBV6-5 to TRBJ2-1; 7 bases match TRBD1. CDR1 and CDR2 from the germline V gene are MNHEY and SVGAGI. V gave up 8 bases and J gave up 0 bases; unmatched junction bases: 7. The CDR3 covers 15 residues. The CDR3 region has the DNA TGTGCCAGCGAGGGCCGGGACAGCTCCTACAATGAGCAGTTCTTC. Its protein product is CASEGRDSSYNEQFF.

The sample holds a few counts of this clone. The genes are TRBV5-4 and TRBJ2-2, with TRBD1 matching over 9 bases. From germline, CDR1 is SGHNT and CDR2 YYREEE (reference sequence). The CDR3 is made up of 17 amino acids. The V gene end was trimmed by 7 bases and the J gene end by 1 base; junction bases not matched to a gene: 11. The CDR3 reads CASQTKKGQGNTGELFF. For the CDR3, the DNA is TGTGCCAGCCAAACTAAGAAGGGACAGGGGAACACCGGGGAGCTGTTTTTT.

The chain is built from TRBV12-5 and TRBJ1-2, with 8 bases that match TRBD1. CDR1 is LGHNT and CDR2 is FRNRAP in the germline V gene. After removal of 1 base from V and 8 bases from J, the junction contained 12 bases not matched to a gene. The CDR3 totals 16 residues. The CDR3 sequence is CASGLGIRDRLGGYTF. CDR3 bases: TGTGCTAGTGGTTTGGGAATCCGGGACAGGCTGGGGGGCTACACCTTC.

The rearrangement uses TRBV4-3 and TRBJ2-7; D perhaps matches TRBD1 (6 bases). Germline CDR1 and CDR2: LGHNA and YSLEER. Trimming stripped 1 base from V and 6 bases from J, with 16 bases between. CDR3 length equals 15 residues. The CDR3 sequence: CASSQGLHRGSEQYF. DNA for the CDR3: TGCGCCAGCAGCCAAGGTCTTCATAGGGGGAGCGAGCAGTACTTC.

This clone was counted a single time. J is TRBJ1-5 and V is TRBV27, with D perhaps TRBD1 (5 bases). V was cut by 3 bases and J by 7 bases, with 10 bases left in between. Germline V CDR1 and CDR2: MNHEY, SMNVEV (reference sequence). The CDR3 runs to 13 residues. The CDR3 DNA sequence: TGTGCCAGCAGTTTCCGCAGGGAACAGCCCCAGCATTTT. Protein: CASSFRREQPQHF.

The chain combines TRBV7-9 with TRBJ1-3; no definite D call. Germline V gene data show CDR1 as SEHNR and CDR2 as FQNEAQ (reference sequence). The CDR3 is 13 amino acids. Trimming cost V 5 bases and J 5 bases, with 10 bases left between them. The DNA for the CDR3 is TGTGCCAGCAGCCCCGGGTCTAGAAACACCATATATTTT. It yields the protein CASSPGSRNTIYF.

The chain employs TRBV7-6 and TRBJ2-2; D is perhaps TRBD2 (7 bases). This CDR3 is 14 amino acids long. CDR1 is SGHVS, CDR2 FNYEAQ, per germline. V shed 5 bases and J shed 7 bases, with 14 bases lying between them. The CDR3 region has the DNA TGTGCCAGCAGCCCTAGGGGGGGAAACGGGGAGCTGTTTTTT. Translated: CASSPRGGNGELFF.

The chain carries TRBV28 and TRBJ2-7, with TRBD1 matching over 8 bases. Germline loops: CDR1 MDHEN, CDR2 SYDVKM. The CDR3 extends over 20 amino acids. Losses at the gene ends were 6 bases for V and 1 base for J; bases not matched to a gene: 23. CDR3 nucleotides: TGTGCCAGCAGATTCCACCCAGGGGGCGCCTACCTACGGGCTTCCTACGAGCAGTACTTC. Its translation is CASRFHPGGAYLRASYEQYF.

This clone showed up just once. The V gene is TRBV27, the J gene TRBJ1-2; 7 bases are shared with TRBD1. Germline loops: CDR1 MNHEY, CDR2 SMNVEV (reference sequence). After removal of 5 bases from V and 2 bases from J, the junction contained 8 bases not matched to a gene. The CDR3 spans 15 residues. As DNA, the CDR3 is TGTGCCAGCAGTCCATACAGGGGCCCCAACTATGGCTACACCTTC. Translation gives CASSPYRGPNYGYTF.

Written as DNA, the CDR3 is TGTGCCAGTAGTATCGATGGGGACAAGCTTAGCAATCAGCCCCAGCATTTT. It translates to CASSIDGDKLSNQPQHF. The rearrangement uses TRBV19 and TRBJ1-5; TRBD1 might be the D (6 bases). The germline gives CDR1 LNHDA, CDR2 SQIVND (reference sequence). V was clipped by 3 bases and J by 0 bases, with 15 bases between them. The CDR3 has 17 residues.

The chain is built from TRBV10-2 and TRBJ2-3; weak D call: TRBD2 (6 bases). Trimming removed 6 bases at V and 2 bases at J, with 12 bases between. The CDR3 totals 14 residues. Germline CDR1 is WSHSY and CDR2 is SAAADI. CDR3 DNA sequence: TGCGCCAGCAGGGCGGGACTTTCCACAGATACGCAGTATTTT. This codes for CASRAGLSTDTQYF.

This sequence joins TRBV7-9 and TRBJ2-5; D may be TRBD2 (7 bases). Germline loops: CDR1 SEHNR, CDR2 FQNEAQ (reference sequence). This CDR3 is built from 14 residues. Deletions cut 2 bases from V and 3 bases from J, with 10 bases between. CDR3 sequence: CASSLTGGEETQYF. DNA of the CDR3: TGTGCCAGCAGCTTAACGGGGGGCGAAGAGACCCAGTACTTC.

This chain connects TRBV2 to TRBJ1-4; no firm D call. This CDR3 is 17 amino acids long. Germline CDR1 and CDR2: SNHLY and FYNNEI. Trimming took off 8 bases at V and 0 bases at J, with 19 bases between the two ends. The CDR3 loop reads CASSPTVRFATNEKLFF. The CDR3 DNA is TGTGCCAGCTCACCAACTGTGCGGTTTGCAACTAATGAAAAACTGTTTTTT.

The J gene is TRBJ1-2, the V gene TRBV10-2; perhaps TRBD1 as D (5 bases). The CDR3 loop spans 14 amino acids. Germline values: CDR1 WSHSY, CDR2 SAAADI. V gave up 0 bases and J gave up 6 bases, with 11 bases separating them. The DNA for the CDR3 is TGCGCCAGCAGTGAGTCGATAGGGACTGATGGCTACACCTTC. Translating gives CASSESIGTDGYTF.

J is TRBJ1-2 and V is TRBV30; D is undetermined. Trimming cost V 2 bases and J 6 bases, with 22 bases left between them. The CDR3 has 16 amino acids. CDR1 GTSNPN and CDR2 SVGIG come from the germline V gene (reference sequence). The CDR3 loop reads CAWSKAADPKTHGYTF. CDR3 sequence (DNA): TGTGCCTGGAGTAAAGCGGCCGACCCCAAGACCCATGGCTACACCTTC.

This clone was counted a single time. The chain uses TRBV5-4 and TRBJ2-1; D may be TRBD1 (5 bases). CDR1 and CDR2 from the germline V gene are SGHNT and YYREEE (reference sequence). This CDR3 is built from 16 residues. The V gene lost 9 bases and the J gene lost 2 bases, with 21 bases spanning the gap. The CDR3 sequence is CATSSSQGRTYNEQFF. In DNA, the CDR3 is TGTGCCACCTCCTCTTCTCAGGGTCGCACCTACAATGAGCAGTTCTTC.

The chain has TRBV27 and TRBJ1-5, with D possibly TRBD1 on 6 matching bases. Germline CDR1 reads MNHEY; CDR2 reads SMNVEV (reference sequence). V lost 5 bases and J 15 bases, leaving 11 bases between the germline ends. The CDR3 has 10 amino acids. DNA for the CDR3: TGTGCCAGCAGTCCGGGACAAGGGCATTTT. Protein product: CASSPGQGHF.

This clone was observed once. The chain links TRBV5-1 to TRBJ2-6, with unresolved D. The CDR3 runs 14 residues. Germline V gene sequence: CDR1 SGHRS, CDR2 YFSETQ. V lost 1 base, J lost 2 bases, and 4 bases lay in between. DNA for the CDR3: TGCGCCAGCAGCTTGCTCGCTGGGGCCAACGTCCTGACTTTC. This gives the protein CASSLLAGANVLTF. The whole variable domain, filled in from reference TRBV5-1 and TRBJ2-6, reads KAGVTQTPRYLIKTRGQQVTLSCSPISGHRSVSWYQQTPGQGLQFLFEYFSETQRNKGNFPGRFSGRQFSNSRSEMNVSTLELGDSALYLCASSLLAGANVLTFGAGSRLTVL.